Sequencing of this T cell receptor (beta chain) was carried out in a study of T cell responses to AZD1222 COVID-19 vaccine. General study results and limits: CD4 TCRs covered the whole spike, strongest at regions 160-218 and 743-854. There were repertoire samples only from the period after the peak T cell response.

The CDR3 covers 15 residues. CDR1 is MNHNS, CDR2 SASEGT, per germline. The V end was cut by 2 bases, the J end by 6 bases, with 16 bases between. Libraries were prepared by immunoSEQ multiplex PCR; TCRdb keeps only in-frame clonotypes and omits some of them. The profile shows roughly 100,000 clones, 80% to 90% of them singletons. Remarks on this clone: Its antigen remains unknown.

The sequence was collected from an adult in good health. The rearrangement links TRBV6-1 to TRBJ1-2, with a tentative D call TRBD1 (6 bases). The sample in question was peripheral blood, obtained on day 0 of AZD1222 vaccination. The CDR3 spells CASSESSGGADGYTF. The CDR3 region has the DNA TGTGCCAGCAGTGAATCCAGCGGGGGCGCGGATGGCTACACCTTC.